Sequencing of this TCR beta chain was carried out in a study of T-cell reconstitution after alpha-beta-depleted transplantation in children. This clonotype was seen ten or more times. TCRbeta library construction was performed incorporating unique molecular identifiers. Each CDR3 protein gets one entry after TCRdb re-called the PCR reads with MiXCR. This table holds about 580,000 distinct CDR3 sequences, 20% to 25% found once. This CDR3 contains 13 residues. Trimming removed 7 bases from V and 1 base from J, with 13 bases in between. Germline V gives CDR1 DFQATT, CDR2 SNEGSKA (reference sequence). The receptor's source is a boy younger than two who had a stem cell transplant for acute myeloid leukemia, so the T cells may come from the graft donor. This chain links TRBV20-1 with TRBJ2-5, with D tentatively TRBD2 (6 bases). The sequencing here drew on PBMCs, mostly from graft donor cells, taken 360 days after TCRalphabeta/CD19-depleted stem cell transplant. The CDR3 sequence is CSEGRLAQETQYF. In DNA, the CDR3 is TGCAGTGAGGGGAGGCTAGCCCAAGAGACCCAGTACTTC.